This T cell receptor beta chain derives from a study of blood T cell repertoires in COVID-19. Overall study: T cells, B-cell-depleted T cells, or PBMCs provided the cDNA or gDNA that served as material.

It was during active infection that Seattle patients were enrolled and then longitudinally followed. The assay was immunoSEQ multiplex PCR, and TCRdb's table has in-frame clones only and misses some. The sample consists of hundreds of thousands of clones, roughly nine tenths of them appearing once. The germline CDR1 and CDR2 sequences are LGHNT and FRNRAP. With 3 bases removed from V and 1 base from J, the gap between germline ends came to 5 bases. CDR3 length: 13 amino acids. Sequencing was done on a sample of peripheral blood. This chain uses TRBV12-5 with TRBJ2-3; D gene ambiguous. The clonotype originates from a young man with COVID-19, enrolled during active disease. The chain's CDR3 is CASGFSGTDTQYF. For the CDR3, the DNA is TGTGCTAGTGGTTTCTCCGGCACAGATACGCAGTATTTT.